A selection of T cell receptor beta chains follows, all from one sample in a study of T cell clones after liver transplantation. The protocol was immunoSEQ multiplex PCR, while the TCRdb copy is restricted to in-frame clones and leaves out a portion. The data hold nearly 15,000 clones, with 85% to 95% observed a single time. The sequencing here drew on CD8+ T cells from blood, taken before liver transplant. The receptors originated from a human donor who received a liver transplant. Each CDR3 is given with its conserved first and last residue. The order of the fields is V gene, clone size, J gene, D gene, CDR3 protein, CDR3 DNA. The D gene is left open where the match is weak. Clone size appears in some rows only: once, few, many, or a class for an expanded clone.

v_call: TRBV9; clone_size: once; j_call: TRBJ2-1; d_call: TRBD2; cdr3_aa: CASSVGTRPTLNHYNEQFF; cdr3_nt: TGTGCCAGCAGCGTAGGGACTAGGCCTACCTTGAACCATTACAATGAGCAGTTCTTC
v_call: TRBV19; clone_size: once; j_call: TRBJ2-7; d_call: TRBD2; cdr3_aa: CASSTSSGSHEQYF; cdr3_nt: TGTGCCAGTAGTACTTCTAGCGGGAGCCACGAGCAGTACTTC
v_call: TRBV29-1; clone_size: .; j_call: TRBJ2-7; d_call: TRBD1; cdr3_aa: CSVDETGGNEQYF; cdr3_nt: TGCAGCGTTGATGAGACAGGGGGCAACGAGCAGTACTTC
v_call: TRBV6-1; clone_size: .; j_call: TRBJ2-6; d_call: TRBD1; cdr3_aa: CASSEAGTGVRGANVLTF; cdr3_nt: TGTGCCAGCAGTGAAGCCGGGACAGGGGTTCGTGGGGCCAACGTCCTGACTTTC
v_call: TRBV5-8; clone_size: .; j_call: TRBJ2-7; d_call: .; cdr3_aa: CASSLSRQVQFGQYF; cdr3_nt: TGTGCCAGCAGCTTGTCTCGCCAGGTACAATTCGGGCAGTACTTC
v_call: TRBV28; clone_size: .; j_call: TRBJ2-5; d_call: TRBD1; cdr3_aa: CASSVRRDREGGETQYF; cdr3_nt: TGTGCCAGCAGCGTTAGGAGGGACAGGGAAGGCGGGGAGACCCAGTACTTC
v_call: TRBV10-3; clone_size: .; j_call: TRBJ2-2; d_call: .; cdr3_aa: CAIAAKTRRSYYTGELFF; cdr3_nt: TGTGCCATAGCCGCTAAGACTAGGAGAAGCTATTACACCGGGGAGCTGTTTTTT
v_call: TRBV28; clone_size: .; j_call: TRBJ2-1; d_call: .; cdr3_aa: CASSPTLGLNYNEQFF; cdr3_nt: TGTGCCAGCAGCCCAACCCTCGGACTTAACTACAATGAGCAGTTCTTC
v_call: TRBV7-9; clone_size: .; j_call: TRBJ1-1; d_call: .; cdr3_aa: CASSPPESDTEAFF; cdr3_nt: TGTGCCAGCAGCCCCCCCGAGTCAGACACTGAAGCTTTCTTT
v_call: TRBV27; clone_size: .; j_call: TRBJ2-7; d_call: TRBD2; cdr3_aa: CASSLEHGGLVYF; cdr3_nt: TGTGCCAGCAGTTTAGAACACGGGGGGTTGGTGTACTTC
v_call: TRBV7-3; clone_size: .; j_call: TRBJ2-1; d_call: .; cdr3_aa: CASSPKPFYNEQFF; cdr3_nt: TGTGCCAGCAGCCCCAAACCATTCTACAATGAGCAGTTCTTC
v_call: TRBV7-9; clone_size: .; j_call: TRBJ1-5; d_call: TRBD1; cdr3_aa: CASSQGQGVVQPQHF; cdr3_nt: TGTGCCAGCAGCCAGGGACAGGGGGTTGTTCAGCCCCAGCATTTT
v_call: TRBV7-9; clone_size: once; j_call: TRBJ2-3; d_call: TRBD2; cdr3_aa: CASSLAAGGLDTQYF; cdr3_nt: TGTGCCAGCAGCTTAGCAGCGGGAGGATTAGATACGCAGTATTTT
v_call: TRBV19; clone_size: .; j_call: TRBJ2-2; d_call: TRBD2; cdr3_aa: CASSTRESGRAGELFF; cdr3_nt: TGTGCCAGTAGCACGAGGGAGAGCGGGAGGGCCGGGGAGCTGTTTTTT
v_call: TRBV9; clone_size: .; j_call: TRBJ2-7; d_call: TRBD2; cdr3_aa: CASSQGSGGRNEQYF; cdr3_nt: TGTGCCAGCAGCCAAGGGTCGGGAGGGCGAAACGAGCAGTACTTC
v_call: TRBV2; clone_size: .; j_call: TRBJ1-2; d_call: TRBD1; cdr3_aa: CASIGTAYGYTF; cdr3_nt: TGTGCCAGCATCGGGACAGCCTATGGCTACACCTTC
v_call: TRBV9; clone_size: once; j_call: TRBJ2-2; d_call: .; cdr3_aa: CASSVGRGLPPTGELFF; cdr3_nt: TGTGCCAGCAGCGTAGGTCGTGGACTACCGCCCACCGGGGAGCTGTTTTTT
v_call: TRBV15; clone_size: .; j_call: TRBJ2-1; d_call: .; cdr3_aa: CATSGLQGGLEQFF; cdr3_nt: TGTGCCACCAGCGGTTTACAGGGGGGGCTTGAGCAGTTCTTC
v_call: TRBV21-1; clone_size: once; j_call: TRBJ2-3; d_call: .; cdr3_aa: CASSNRVGTQYF; cdr3_nt: TGTGCCAGCAGCAACAGGGTCGGGACGCAGTATTTT
v_call: TRBV9; clone_size: .; j_call: TRBJ2-3; d_call: .; cdr3_aa: CASGPPQDTQYF; cdr3_nt: TGTGCCAGCGGCCCCCCACAGGATACGCAGTATTTT
v_call: TRBV28; clone_size: .; j_call: TRBJ1-3; d_call: .; cdr3_aa: CASSFSTGNTIYF; cdr3_nt: TGTGCCAGCAGTTTCTCTACTGGAAACACCATATATTTT
v_call: TRBV4-3; clone_size: .; j_call: TRBJ2-1; d_call: TRBD2; cdr3_aa: CASSQDFTSGSYNEQFF; cdr3_nt: TGCGCCAGCAGCCAAGATTTTACTAGCGGGAGTTACAATGAGCAGTTCTTC
v_call: TRBV7-8; clone_size: .; j_call: TRBJ2-6; d_call: .; cdr3_aa: CASSLHRDAGAGANVLTF; cdr3_nt: TGTGCCAGCAGCTTACATCGAGATGCAGGGGCTGGGGCCAACGTCCTGACTTTC
v_call: TRBV5-6; clone_size: .; j_call: TRBJ2-3; d_call: .; cdr3_aa: CASSLAGFTDTQYF; cdr3_nt: TGTGCCAGCAGCTTGGCTGGGTTCACAGATACGCAGTATTTT
v_call: TRBV14; clone_size: .; j_call: TRBJ2-1; d_call: .; cdr3_aa: CASSLGGVYNEQFF; cdr3_nt: TGTGCCAGCAGCCTTGGGGGAGTGTACAATGAGCAGTTCTTC
v_call: TRBV7-9; clone_size: .; j_call: TRBJ1-1; d_call: TRBD1; cdr3_aa: CASSLMDRGTEAFF; cdr3_nt: TGTGCCAGCAGCTTAATGGACAGGGGCACTGAAGCTTTCTTT
v_call: TRBV14; clone_size: .; j_call: TRBJ2-3; d_call: .; cdr3_aa: CASSQVKGDTQYF; cdr3_nt: TGTGCCAGCAGCCAAGTGAAGGGTGATACGCAGTATTTT
v_call: TRBV5-1; clone_size: .; j_call: TRBJ1-1; d_call: .; cdr3_aa: CASSSLDLNTEAFF; cdr3_nt: TGCGCCAGCAGCTCCCTCGACCTGAACACTGAAGCTTTCTTT
v_call: TRBV5-1; clone_size: .; j_call: TRBJ2-7; d_call: TRBD1; cdr3_aa: CASSWTGTTAGEQYF; cdr3_nt: TGCGCCAGCAGCTGGACAGGGACGACCGCTGGCGAGCAGTACTTC
v_call: TRBV18; clone_size: once; j_call: TRBJ1-1; d_call: .; cdr3_aa: CASSPKGGAEAFF; cdr3_nt: TGTGCCAGCTCACCGAAAGGAGGGGCTGAAGCTTTCTTT
v_call: TRBV21-1; clone_size: .; j_call: TRBJ2-7; d_call: .; cdr3_aa: CASSKGLANSYEQYF; cdr3_nt: TGTGCCAGCAGCAAAGGGCTAGCGAATTCCTACGAGCAGTACTTC
v_call: TRBV6-5; clone_size: .; j_call: TRBJ2-5; d_call: TRBD2; cdr3_aa: CASSYSLREGLKTQYF; cdr3_nt: TGTGCCAGCAGTTACTCGTTGCGGGAGGGCCTAAAGACCCAGTACTTC
v_call: TRBV5-1; clone_size: .; j_call: TRBJ1-4; d_call: .; cdr3_aa: CASSSGLVAEKLFF; cdr3_nt: TGCGCCAGCAGCTCGGGCCTTGTTGCTGAAAAACTGTTTTTT
v_call: TRBV5-1; clone_size: .; j_call: TRBJ2-6; d_call: .; cdr3_aa: CASSLGQALSGANVLTF; cdr3_nt: TGCGCCAGCAGCTTGGGACAGGCCCTCTCTGGGGCCAACGTCCTGACTTTC
v_call: TRBV10-3; clone_size: once; j_call: TRBJ2-3; d_call: .; cdr3_aa: CAINPQGPSTDTQYF; cdr3_nt: TGTGCCATCAACCCCCAGGGGCCTAGCACAGATACGCAGTATTTT
v_call: TRBV5-1; clone_size: .; j_call: TRBJ1-1; d_call: TRBD1; cdr3_aa: CASSPGQGIVNTEAFF; cdr3_nt: TGCGCCAGCAGCCCCGGACAGGGGATCGTGAACACTGAAGCTTTCTTT
v_call: TRBV27; clone_size: .; j_call: TRBJ1-5; d_call: .; cdr3_aa: CASSLLGRVNQPQHF; cdr3_nt: TGTGCCAGCAGTTTATTGGGCAGGGTCAATCAGCCCCAGCATTTT
v_call: TRBV14; clone_size: .; j_call: TRBJ2-5; d_call: TRBD1; cdr3_aa: CASSPNRGIQETQYF; cdr3_nt: TGTGCCAGCAGCCCGAACAGGGGCATCCAAGAGACCCAGTACTTC
v_call: TRBV6-6; clone_size: .; j_call: TRBJ1-3; d_call: .; cdr3_aa: CASTVLSGNTIYF; cdr3_nt: TGTGCCAGCACCGTTCTGTCTGGAAACACCATATATTTT
v_call: TRBV4-3; clone_size: once; j_call: TRBJ2-2; d_call: .; cdr3_aa: CASSPAGNTGELFF; cdr3_nt: TGCGCCAGCAGCCCAGCGGGGAACACCGGGGAGCTGTTTTTT
v_call: TRBV9; clone_size: .; j_call: TRBJ2-1; d_call: .; cdr3_aa: CASSVDGSPNEQFF; cdr3_nt: TGTGCCAGCAGCGTAGATGGGTCACCTAATGAGCAGTTCTTC
v_call: TRBV27; clone_size: .; j_call: TRBJ1-2; d_call: TRBD1; cdr3_aa: CASSLSAGTGVYGYTF; cdr3_nt: TGTGCCAGCAGTTTATCCGCCGGGACAGGGGTTTATGGCTACACCTTC
v_call: TRBV7-9; clone_size: .; j_call: TRBJ2-2; d_call: .; cdr3_aa: CASSLVAARVGELFF; cdr3_nt: TGTGCCAGCAGCTTAGTCGCAGCTCGAGTCGGGGAGCTGTTTTTT
v_call: TRBV6-5; clone_size: .; j_call: TRBJ2-7; d_call: .; cdr3_aa: CASTTGSYEQYF; cdr3_nt: TGTGCCAGCACGACAGGATCCTACGAGCAGTACTTC
v_call: TRBV19; clone_size: .; j_call: TRBJ1-5; d_call: .; cdr3_aa: CASSMVSGFSNQPQHF; cdr3_nt: TGTGCCAGTAGTATGGTCTCAGGGTTTAGCAATCAGCCCCAGCATTTT
v_call: TRBV5-6; clone_size: .; j_call: TRBJ1-1; d_call: .; cdr3_aa: CASSTGWDTFEAFF; cdr3_nt: TGTGCCAGCAGCACTGGGTGGGACACATTTGAAGCTTTCTTT
v_call: TRBV7-9; clone_size: .; j_call: TRBJ1-1; d_call: .; cdr3_aa: CASSLGAGATEAFF; cdr3_nt: TGTGCCAGCAGCTTAGGGGCAGGGGCCACTGAAGCTTTCTTT
v_call: TRBV4-1; clone_size: medium-sized; j_call: TRBJ2-7; d_call: .; cdr3_aa: CASSQGFEQYF; cdr3_nt: TGCGCCAGCAGCCAGGGCTTCGAGCAGTACTTC
v_call: TRBV7-9; clone_size: once; j_call: TRBJ2-7; d_call: TRBD2; cdr3_aa: CASSSASGSYEQYF; cdr3_nt: TGTGCCAGCAGCTCCGCTAGCGGGAGCTACGAGCAGTACTTC
v_call: TRBV18; clone_size: .; j_call: TRBJ2-2; d_call: TRBD1; cdr3_aa: CASSPDQGVGNTGELFF; cdr3_nt: TGTGCCAGCTCACCAGACCAGGGGGTCGGAAACACCGGGGAGCTGTTTTTT
v_call: TRBV28; clone_size: .; j_call: TRBJ2-1; d_call: .; cdr3_aa: CASSQRTPIEQFF; cdr3_nt: TGTGCCAGCAGCCAGAGGACGCCGATTGAGCAGTTCTTC
v_call: TRBV4-1; clone_size: .; j_call: TRBJ2-3; d_call: TRBD2; cdr3_aa: CASSQDPPTSGYPTDTQYF; cdr3_nt: TGCGCCAGCAGCCAAGATCCTCCGACTAGCGGGTACCCTACAGATACGCAGTATTTT